A selection of T cell receptor beta chains follows, all from one sample in a study of blood T cell dynamics during melanoma immunotherapy. The method was immunoSEQ multiplex PCR; TCRdb's version includes in-frame clones alone and lacks a portion of them. The sample consists of some 14,000 clones, 80% to 90% of them appearing once. Sequencing used blood, obtained from a patient treated with checkpoint blockade. The receptor source for this set is a human donor with melanoma. Both conserved end residues are part of each CDR3. A D gene is named only where the DNA matches it firmly. For some rows the clone size is stated as once, few or many, or as a class when expanded; others skip it.

>TRBD1|TRBJ2-7|TRBV15|16|NA
TGTGCCACCAGCCCGGGGAGGACAGGGAGCTCCTACGAGCAGTACTTC
CATSPGRTGSSYEQYF
>NA|TRBJ2-3|TRBV5-1|19|NA
TGCGCCAGCAGCTCCTCCGGGATCTACTTCTCGTCCCTGGGAGATACGCAGTATTTT
CASSSSGIYFSSLGDTQYF
>NA|TRBJ2-3|TRBV18|13|NA
TGTGCCAGCTCACGTGGGGAGAGGGATACGCAGTATTTT
CASSRGERDTQYF
>NA|TRBJ2-7|TRBV7-2|16|NA
TGTGCCAGCAGCCACGGGGGGACGGGGGCCAACTACGAGCAGTACTTC
CASSHGGTGANYEQYF
>NA|TRBJ1-2|TRBV2|12|once
TGTGCCAGCAGCGGCCTGAGCCGGGGCTACACCTTC
CASSGLSRGYTF
>NA|TRBJ1-2|TRBV7-2|15|few
TGTGCCAGCAGCTCCCGGGACGGGTTCAACTATGGCTACACCTTC
CASSSRDGFNYGYTF
>NA|TRBJ1-2|TRBV4-1|18|NA
TGCGCCAGCAGCCAATCTCTTAGGCCGTCTTCTCTTGGGGATGGCTACACCTTC
CASSQSLRPSSLGDGYTF
>TRBD1|TRBJ1-5|TRBV11-3|16|large
TGTGCCAGCAGCTCCCTCCCGGGACAGGGCAATCAGCCCCAGCATTTT
CASSSLPGQGNQPQHF
>NA|TRBJ1-1|TRBV4-3|14|few
TGCGCCAGCAGCTCCTGGGACGGGAACACTGAAGCTTTCTTT
CASSSWDGNTEAFF
>TRBD1|TRBJ1-5|TRBV10-2|15|NA
TGCGCCAGCAGTGAATTTGGACAGGGAAATCAGCCCCAGCATTTT
CASSEFGQGNQPQHF
>NA|TRBJ1-1|TRBV5-8|16|NA
TGTGCCAGCAGCCCCACAGCGGGGGCCACGAACACTGAAGCTTTCTTT
CASSPTAGATNTEAFF
>TRBD1|TRBJ1-2|TRBV6-1|13|NA
TGTGCCAGCAGGACAGGGTCCCTATATGGCTACACCTTC
CASRTGSLYGYTF
>NA|TRBJ2-3|TRBV29-1|15|NA
TGCAGCGTAGCCGACGGTGGCAGTAGCACAGATACGCAGTATTTT
CSVADGGSSTDTQYF
>NA|TRBJ1-1|TRBV7-2|13|NA
TGTGCCAGCAGCTTCAACAGGGTATGGGAAGCTTTCTTT
CASSFNRVWEAFF
>NA|TRBJ1-5|TRBV19|13|NA
TGTGCCAGTGGCCCAGGGGCAGGCCAGCCCCAGCATTTT
CASGPGAGQPQHF
>NA|TRBJ2-3|TRBV30|13|NA
TGTGCCTGGAGTGTAGAAGCTGGAGATACGCAGTATTTT
CAWSVEAGDTQYF
>TRBD1|TRBJ1-2|TRBV2|12|NA
TGTGCCAGCAGGACAGGGAAATATGGCTACACCTTC
CASRTGKYGYTF
>TRBD1|TRBJ2-1|TRBV19|15|NA
TGTGCCAGTAGTCCGGACAGGATGGGAAACAATGAGCAGTTCTTC
CASSPDRMGNNEQFF
>NA|TRBJ1-1|TRBV5-5|14|NA
TGTGCCAGCAGCTTGGTCTGGGGGAACACTGAAGCTTTCTTT
CASSLVWGNTEAFF
>NA|TRBJ2-3|TRBV9|11|NA
TGTGCCAGCAGCGTAGGAGATACGCAGTATTTT
CASSVGDTQYF
>NA|TRBJ1-5|TRBV27|15|NA
TGTGCCAGCAGCCGGCAGGCTTATAGCAATCAGCCCCAGCATTTT
CASSRQAYSNQPQHF
>NA|TRBJ2-7|TRBV16|14|NA
TGTGCCAGCAGCCAATCGCGCCAGGGGGGCGAGCAGTACTTC
CASSQSRQGGEQYF
>TRBD1|TRBJ2-2|TRBV11-2|16|NA
TGTGCCAGCAGCTCAGCAGGGGGCGCCTACACCGGGGAGCTGTTTTTT
CASSSAGGAYTGELFF
>NA|TRBJ2-2|TRBV7-8|16|NA
TGTGCCAGCAGCTACCGACTCTCTGGGAACGCCGGGGAGCTGTTTTTT
CASSYRLSGNAGELFF
>NA|TRBJ2-1|TRBV6-8|11|once
TGTGCCAGCAGTTACGAGCATGAGCAGTTCTTC
CASSYEHEQFF
>NA|TRBJ1-5|TRBV7-2|16|NA
TGTGCCAGCAGCTTCGGACAGCGAGATAGCAATCAGCCCCAGCATTTT
CASSFGQRDSNQPQHF
>TRBD1|TRBJ2-7|TRBV14|13|NA
TGTGCCAGCAGCGGACAGGCTCTCTACGAGCAGTACTTC
CASSGQALYEQYF
>NA|TRBJ2-7|TRBV28|13|NA
TGTGCCAGCAGACCGGGACACCTCTACGAGCAGTACTTC
CASRPGHLYEQYF
>NA|TRBJ2-7|TRBV7-2|18|NA
TGTGCCAGCAGCTTAGTTTTACCGGGTGCGGCTCTCACCTACGAGCAGTACTTC
CASSLVLPGAALTYEQYF
>NA|TRBJ2-2|TRBV19|12|NA
TGTGCCAGTAAAGGGGGACCCGGGGAGCTGTTTTTT
CASKGGPGELFF
>NA|TRBJ2-1|TRBV7-6|13|NA
TGTGCCAGCAGCTTAGGACGGAGCAATGAGCAGTTCTTC
CASSLGRSNEQFF
>NA|TRBJ2-5|TRBV9|14|NA
TGTGCCAGCAGCCACGGGCAGGGCCAAGAGACCCAGTACTTC
CASSHGQGQETQYF
>TRBD1|TRBJ1-5|TRBV10-3|15|NA
TGTGCCATCAGTGCCGGGACAGCCAACAATCAGCCCCAGCATTTT
CAISAGTANNQPQHF
>NA|TRBJ2-3|TRBV5-1|15|NA
TGCGCCAGCAGCTCAGGGGACCTTAGCACAGATACGCAGTATTTT
CASSSGDLSTDTQYF
>NA|TRBJ2-3|TRBV7-9|17|NA
TGTGCCAGCAGACCCTTGCCTCGTAGCTTAGCCACAGATACGCAGTATTTT
CASRPLPRSLATDTQYF
>TRBD1|TRBJ2-1|TRBV7-9|15|NA
TGTGCCAGCAGCGCAGACAGGGGCTCCTACAATGAGCAGTTCTTC
CASSADRGSYNEQFF
>NA|TRBJ1-1|TRBV9|13|few
TGTGCCAGCAGCCCCGACGGGAACACTGAAGCTTTCTTT
CASSPDGNTEAFF
>NA|TRBJ1-2|TRBV19|13|NA
TGTGCCAGTAGTACCGGACAAAGCTATGGCTACACCTTC
CASSTGQSYGYTF
>TRBD1|TRBJ1-4|TRBV5-4|15|NA
TGTGCCAGCAGCTCACAGGGGGCTGCTAATGAAAAACTGTTTTTT
CASSSQGAANEKLFF
>NA|TRBJ2-1|TRBV9|13|NA
TGTGCCAGCAGCGTAGGTGCTGGGGGTGAGCAGTTCTTC
CASSVGAGGEQFF
>NA|TRBJ1-2|TRBV7-2|14|once
TGTGCCAGCAGCTCAGGGACCTGGGGCGGTGGCTACACCTTC
CASSSGTWGGGYTF
>NA|TRBJ2-1|TRBV7-9|15|NA
TGTGCCAGCAGCCCCCCCTCGGGGACATTCGGTGAGCAGTTCTTC
CASSPPSGTFGEQFF
>NA|TRBJ2-3|TRBV9|14|NA
TGTGCCAGCAGTCGGGGTTTAAGTGAAGATACGCAGTATTTT
CASSRGLSEDTQYF
>TRBD1|TRBJ2-6|TRBV27|21|NA
TGTGCCAGCAGTCCCTTAAACAGGGGTGAGTGGAGATACTCTGGGGCCAACGTCCTGACTTTC
CASSPLNRGEWRYSGANVLTF
>TRBD1|TRBJ2-3|TRBV7-8|16|NA
TGTGCCAGCAGCTCCGGGACAGGGGGCTGGACAGATACGCAGTATTTT
CASSSGTGGWTDTQYF
>NA|TRBJ2-2|TRBV7-2|14|NA
TGTGCCAGCAGCTTTACTAGTAGCACCGGGGAGCTGTTTTTT
CASSFTSSTGELFF